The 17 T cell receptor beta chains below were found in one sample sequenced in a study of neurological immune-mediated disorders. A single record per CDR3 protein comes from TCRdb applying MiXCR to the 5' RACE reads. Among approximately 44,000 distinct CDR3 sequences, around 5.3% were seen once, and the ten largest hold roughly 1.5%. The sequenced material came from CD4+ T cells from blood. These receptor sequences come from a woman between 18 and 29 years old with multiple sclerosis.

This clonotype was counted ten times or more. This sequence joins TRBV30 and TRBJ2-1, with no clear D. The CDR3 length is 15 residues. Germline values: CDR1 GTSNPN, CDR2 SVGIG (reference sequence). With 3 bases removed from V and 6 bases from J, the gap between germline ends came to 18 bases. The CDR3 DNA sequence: TGTGCCTGGAGCGGGCTCCCGGGCCTTCTCAATGAGCAGTTCTTC. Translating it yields CAWSGLPGLLNEQFF.

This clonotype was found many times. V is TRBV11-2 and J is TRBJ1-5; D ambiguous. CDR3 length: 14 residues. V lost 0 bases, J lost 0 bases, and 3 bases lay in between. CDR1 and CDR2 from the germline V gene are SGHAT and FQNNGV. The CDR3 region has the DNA TGTGCCAGCAGCTTAGAGCATAGCAATCAGCCCCAGCATTTT. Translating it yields CASSLEHSNQPQHF.

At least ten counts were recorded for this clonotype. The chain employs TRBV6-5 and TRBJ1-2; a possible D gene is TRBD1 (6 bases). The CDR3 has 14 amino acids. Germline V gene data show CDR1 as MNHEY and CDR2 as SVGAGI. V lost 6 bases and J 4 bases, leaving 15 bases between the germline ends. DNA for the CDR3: TGTGCCAGCAGCCCCGACGGACAGTTCTATGGCTACACCTTC. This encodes CASSPDGQFYGYTF.

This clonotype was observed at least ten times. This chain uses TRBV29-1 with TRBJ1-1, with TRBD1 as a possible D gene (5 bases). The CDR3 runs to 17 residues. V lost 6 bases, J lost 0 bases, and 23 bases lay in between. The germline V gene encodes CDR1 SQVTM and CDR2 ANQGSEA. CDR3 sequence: CSVRGGLGGKMNTEAFF. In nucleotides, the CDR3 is TGCAGCGTCCGAGGCGGGCTGGGGGGAAAAATGAACACTGAAGCTTTCTTT.

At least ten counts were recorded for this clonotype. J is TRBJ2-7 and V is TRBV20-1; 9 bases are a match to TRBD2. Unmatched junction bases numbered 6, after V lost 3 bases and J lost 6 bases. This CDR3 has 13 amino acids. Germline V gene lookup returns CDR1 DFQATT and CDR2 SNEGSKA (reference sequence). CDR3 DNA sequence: TGCAGTGCTAGTTTAGCGGGAGACCGCGAGCAGTACGTC. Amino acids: CSASLAGDREQYV.

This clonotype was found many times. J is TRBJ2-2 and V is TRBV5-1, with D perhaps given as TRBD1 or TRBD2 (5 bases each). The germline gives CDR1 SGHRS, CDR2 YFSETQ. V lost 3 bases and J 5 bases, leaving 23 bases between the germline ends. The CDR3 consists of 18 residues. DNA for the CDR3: TGCGCCAGCAGCTCGGACCGTGCCGGGACGATGGGGACCGGGGAGCTGTTTTTT. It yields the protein CASSSDRAGTMGTGELFF.

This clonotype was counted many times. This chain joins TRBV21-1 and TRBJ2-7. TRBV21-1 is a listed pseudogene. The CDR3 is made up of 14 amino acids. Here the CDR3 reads CASSRCLEDPEQYV. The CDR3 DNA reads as TGTGCCAGCAGCAGGTGCTTAGAGGATCCCGAGCAGTACGTC.

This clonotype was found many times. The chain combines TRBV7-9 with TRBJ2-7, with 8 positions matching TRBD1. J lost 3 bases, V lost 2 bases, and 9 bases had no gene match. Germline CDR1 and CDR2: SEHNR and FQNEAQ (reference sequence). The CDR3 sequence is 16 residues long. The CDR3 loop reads CASSLTQGAGVYEQYF. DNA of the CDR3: TGTGCCAGCAGCTTAACTCAGGGGGCAGGAGTCTACGAGCAGTACTTC.

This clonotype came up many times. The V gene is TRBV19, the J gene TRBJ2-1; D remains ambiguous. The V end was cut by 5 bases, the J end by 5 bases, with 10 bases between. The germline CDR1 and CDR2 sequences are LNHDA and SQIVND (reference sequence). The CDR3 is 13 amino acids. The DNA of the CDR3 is TGTGCCAGTAGTGTTGAAGTGAACAATGAGCAGTTCTTC. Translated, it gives CASSVEVNNEQFF.

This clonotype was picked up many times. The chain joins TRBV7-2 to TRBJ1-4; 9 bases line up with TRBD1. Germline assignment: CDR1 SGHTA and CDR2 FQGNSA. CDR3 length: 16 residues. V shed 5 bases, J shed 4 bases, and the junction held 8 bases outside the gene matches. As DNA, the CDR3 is TGTGCCAGCAGCCGGGGAGACAGGGGGTTTAATGAAAAACTGTTTTTT. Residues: CASSRGDRGFNEKLFF.

The chain's CDR3 is CASSVVNGEQFF. The CDR3 DNA follows: TGTGCCAGCAGCGTAGTAAACGGTGAGCAGTTCTTC. The chain is built from TRBV5-6 and TRBJ2-1; D is unclear. This CDR3 is built from 12 residues. The germline V gene has CDR1 SGHDT and CDR2 YYEEEE. V lost 4 bases, J lost 9 bases, and 11 bases lay in between.

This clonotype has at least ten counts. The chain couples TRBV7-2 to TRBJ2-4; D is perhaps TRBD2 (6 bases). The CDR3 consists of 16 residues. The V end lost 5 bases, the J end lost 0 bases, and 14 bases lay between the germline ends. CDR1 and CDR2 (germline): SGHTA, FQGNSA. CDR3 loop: CASSPGALLAKNIQYF. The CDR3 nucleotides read TGTGCCAGCAGCCCGGGAGCGTTGCTAGCCAAAAACATTCAGTACTTC. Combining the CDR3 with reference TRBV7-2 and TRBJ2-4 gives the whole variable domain GAGVSQSPSNKVTEKGKDVELRCDPISGHTALYWYRQSLGQGLEFLIYFQGNSAPDKSGLPSDRFSAERTGGSVSTLTIQRTQQEDSAVYLCASSPGALLAKNIQYFGAGTRLSVL.

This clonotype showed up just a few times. CDR3 bases: TGCGCCAGCAGCCAAGATCGTATACAGGGAAGGGAGACCCAGTACTTC. Protein sequence: CASSQDRIQGRETQYF. The V and J genes are TRBV4-3 and TRBJ2-5; D perhaps matches TRBD1 (6 bases). CDR1 is LGHNA, CDR2 YSLEER, per germline. The CDR3 covers 16 residues. Trimming stripped 0 bases from V and 5 bases from J, with 16 bases between.

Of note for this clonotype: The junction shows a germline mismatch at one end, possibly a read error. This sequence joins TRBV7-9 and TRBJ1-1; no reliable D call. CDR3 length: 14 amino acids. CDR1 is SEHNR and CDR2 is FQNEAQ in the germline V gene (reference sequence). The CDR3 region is CASSPRAMNTQAFF. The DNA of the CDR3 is TGTGCCAGCAGCCCGAGGGCCATGAACACTCAAGCTTTCTTT.

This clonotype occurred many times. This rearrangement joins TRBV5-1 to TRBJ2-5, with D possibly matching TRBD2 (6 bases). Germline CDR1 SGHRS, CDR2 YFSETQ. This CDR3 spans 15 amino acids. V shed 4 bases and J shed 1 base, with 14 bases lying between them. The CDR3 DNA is TGCGCCAGCAGCCCTCGAACGGGACTCCAAGAGACCCAGTACTTC. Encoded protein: CASSPRTGLQETQYF.

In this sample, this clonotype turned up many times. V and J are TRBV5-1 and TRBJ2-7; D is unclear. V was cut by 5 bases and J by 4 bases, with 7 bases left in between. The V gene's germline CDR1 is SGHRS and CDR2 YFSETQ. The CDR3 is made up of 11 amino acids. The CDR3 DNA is TGCGCCAGCAGATCCGAATACGAGCAGTACTTC. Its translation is CASRSEYEQYF.

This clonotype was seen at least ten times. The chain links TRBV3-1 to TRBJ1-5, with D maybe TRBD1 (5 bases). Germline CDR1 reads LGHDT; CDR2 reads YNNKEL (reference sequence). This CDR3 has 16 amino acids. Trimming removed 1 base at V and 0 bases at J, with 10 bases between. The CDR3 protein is CASSQVRGYSNQPQHF. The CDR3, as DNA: TGTGCCAGCAGCCAAGTTAGGGGATATAGCAATCAGCCCCAGCATTTT.